The T cell receptor (beta chain) under discussion was sequenced for a study of blood T cell repertoires in COVID-19 (dated by TCRdb to about 2020). Study-wide context: Collaborator samples came from the United States, Italy and Spain and covered acute and convalescent phases of COVID-19. The sample metadata nearly always contained a de-identified subject ID, COVID-19 status, age in years and sex. Samples were obtained from the ongoing ImmuneRACE study (first 160 participants) and from over a thousand subjects provided by 6 global collaborators. Where HLA class I and class II types were available, the types were taken from metadata supplied by the sample provider, not from assay-based typing. Deeply sampled blood TCRbeta repertoires from subjects exposed to, actively infected with, or recovered from COVID-19 were included in the dataset. The repertoires were made available in a free public database intended to serve as a resource for research on the immune response to SARS-CoV-2. The material from the prospective study consisted of cDNA or gDNA derived from T cells, B-cell-depleted T cells, or PBMCs. The paper's findings and limits, for the study overall: How much clinical and demographic metadata was included differed by source and by participant, and the metadata was provided uncurated.

Whole blood was collected in K2EDTA tubes by collaborating institutions according to the institutions' own protocols. For TCRbeta analysis, collaborators shipped samples as frozen whole blood, isolated PBMCs, or DNA extracted from either of those sample types. A word on this clone: Its antigen specificity is not known. Nothing much larger sits one base from this clone, and base qualities are not available.

TCRbeta CDR3 regions were amplified from genomic DNA using the immunoSEQ Assay, a bias-controlled multiplex PCR. The original pipeline was this. Nucleated cell counts per sample were estimated from amplification of reference gene primers within the assay. Sequence reads were collapsed and filtered to measure the absolute abundance of every unique TCRbeta CDR3 rearrangement. For each sample, productive Simpson clonality was calculated as the square root of Simpson's diversity index across productive rearrangements. The source is immuneACCESS, and TCRdb retained only in-frame sequences with V and J called. Part of the clones is not carried over; for the studies checked, unresolved V genes explain less than half of this, and the remainder is unexplained. That table gives V, J and clone size, and the DNA gave D and trimming. For this sample there are tens of thousands of clones; about 90% appear just once. About 12% of the sample belongs to the ten largest clones.

CDR1 and CDR2 (MGHRA, YSYEKL) derive from the germline V gene. There are 15 amino acids in the CDR3, from cysteine to phenylalanine inclusive. Here the CDR3 DNA is all that survives: 45 bases in frame from base 1. The V and J ends are trimmed by 1 base and 4 bases, leaving 13 bases between them. The specimen sequenced was peripheral blood. The chain is assembled from TRBV4-1 and TRBJ1-2, with no confidently assigned D gene. This receptor was obtained from a human donor in a cohort sampled during active COVID-19. The CDR3 reads as follows: CASSQASGVPYGYTF. The DNA reads TGCGCCAGCAGCCAAGCGTCGGGAGTGCCCTATGGCTACACCTTC.